A selection of T cell receptor beta chains follows, all from one sample in a study of control samples from healthy donors and cancer patients. Generated by immunoSEQ multiplex PCR, the TCRdb table keeps only in-frame clones and is missing some. The sample records about 110,000 clones, around nine tenths being singletons. The sequenced sample consisted of blood. The receptors shown here come from a woman in her fifties or sixties in good health. CDR3s include the opening cysteine and the closing phenylalanine or tryptophan. D genes are given only for firm matches. Some rows mark clone size as missing; the rest say once, few, many or name a class of expanded clone.

d_gene	abundance	v_gene	j_gene	CDR3aa	CDR3nt
NA	NA	TRBV5-6	TRBJ2-5	CASSFGGTLGETQYF	TGTGCCAGCAGCTTTGGCGGGACCCTTGGCGAGACCCAGTACTTC
NA	NA	TRBV6-4	TRBJ2-3	CASSDYRDTQYF	TGTGCCAGCAGTGACTATAGGGATACGCAGTATTTT
NA	NA	TRBV19	TRBJ1-1	CASSIRGQGKTEAFF	TGTGCCAGTAGTATCCGGGGGCAGGGGAAAACTGAAGCTTTCTTT
NA	NA	TRBV18	TRBJ1-2	CASSPYGGKSGYTF	TGTGCCAGCTCACCATATGGCGGGAAAAGTGGCTACACCTTC
NA	NA	TRBV27	TRBJ2-3	CASSLKLALDTQYF	TGTGCCAGCAGTTTAAAGCTAGCTCTAGATACGCAGTATTTT
NA	NA	TRBV2	TRBJ1-5	CASSETRNSNQPQHF	TGTGCCAGCAGTGAAACCAGGAATAGCAATCAGCCCCAGCATTTT
TRBD2	once	TRBV12-5	TRBJ2-1	CASGFWSSGFENEQFF	TGTGCTAGTGGTTTCTGGTCTAGCGGGTTTGAAAATGAGCAGTTCTTC
NA	NA	TRBV5-1	TRBJ1-4	CASSLVSIATNEKLFF	TGCGCCAGCAGCTTGGTCTCTATCGCAACTAATGAAAAACTGTTTTTT
NA	NA	TRBV5-1	TRBJ2-3	CASREGHSTDTQYF	TGCGCCAGCAGGGAGGGGCATAGCACAGATACGCAGTATTTT
NA	NA	TRBV11-2	TRBJ1-1	CASSPDLMNTEAFF	TGTGCCAGCAGCCCCGACTTGATGAACACTGAAGCTTTCTTT
TRBD1	NA	TRBV5-1	TRBJ2-5	CASSKTGLPIEETQYF	TGCGCCAGCAGTAAGACAGGGCTTCCTATAGAGGAGACCCAGTACTTC
TRBD2	NA	TRBV7-9	TRBJ2-1	CASSLPSGGSSLYNEQFF	TGTGCCAGCAGCTTACCTAGCGGGGGTTCCTCTTTATACAATGAGCAGTTCTTC
NA	NA	TRBV29-1	TRBJ1-1	CSVVSGNTEAFF	TGCAGCGTTGTTAGTGGGAACACTGAAGCTTTCTTT
NA	NA	TRBV27	TRBJ1-2	CASSSVAKPPYGYTF	TGTGCCAGCAGCTCGGTGGCGAAGCCCCCCTATGGCTACACCTTC
NA	NA	TRBV4-3	TRBJ1-1	CASSQDWMGQAFF	TGCGCCAGCAGCCAAGACTGGATGGGGCAAGCTTTCTTT
NA	NA	TRBV2	TRBJ1-5	CASRPGHNSNQPQHF	TGTGCCAGCAGGCCGGGCCATAATAGCAATCAGCCCCAGCATTTT
TRBD1	NA	TRBV5-1	TRBJ2-2	CASRRQGAFTGELFF	TGCGCCAGCCGCCGGCAGGGGGCATTCACCGGGGAGCTGTTTTTT
NA	NA	TRBV7-2	TRBJ2-3	CASSLSGEIWTDTQYF	TGTGCCAGCAGCTTATCAGGGGAAATTTGGACAGATACGCAGTATTTT
NA	once	TRBV27	TRBJ2-7	CASSLSADWNGRVLSYEQYF	TGTGCCAGCAGTTTATCGGCCGACTGGAACGGCAGGGTTCTTTCCTACGAGCAGTACTTC
TRBD2	NA	TRBV4-3	TRBJ2-2	CASSQALGGAGELFF	TGCGCCAGCAGCCAAGCTCTGGGGGGGGCCGGGGAGCTGTTTTTT
NA	NA	TRBV12-3/TRBV12-4	TRBJ1-2	CASSFGGPDGYTF	TGTGCCAGCAGTTTTGGAGGGCCAGATGGCTACACCTTC
NA	NA	TRBV6-5	TRBJ1-4	CASSYQGAEKLFF	TGTGCCAGCAGTTACCAAGGGGCTGAAAAACTGTTTTTT
TRBD1	once	TRBV5-6	TRBJ2-1	CASSLRLTGGRNEQFF	TGTGCCAGCAGCCTCCGCCTCACAGGGGGCAGGAATGAGCAGTTCTTC
TRBD1	NA	TRBV6-6	TRBJ2-2	CASSYPGQGVPGELFF	TGTGCCAGCAGTTATCCGGGACAGGGCGTCCCCGGGGAGCTGTTTTTT
NA	NA	TRBV7-2	TRBJ1-3	CASSLNGNTIYF	TGTGCCAGCAGCTTAAATGGAAACACCATATATTTT
TRBD2	NA	TRBV3-1/TRBV3-2	TRBJ2-3	CASSRLAGLTDTQYF	TGTGCCAGCAGTCGGCTAGCGGGACTCACAGATACGCAGTATTTT